The present T cell receptor (beta chain) was sequenced within a study of cytomegalovirus exposure and HLA in healthy donors (dated by TCRdb to about 2017). Regarding the research as a whole: An earlier analysis of more than 550 of the donors reported 276 Gb of sequence data and 95 million to 130 million unique TCR beta sequences obtained from some 200 million T cells. Around 320 gigabases of sequencing data and 70 million to 85 million unique TCR sequences were included in an early release covering about 700 HLA-typed donors. The genetic ancestry cluster associated with self-reported Caucasian donors included roughly four fifths of the 398 genotyped donors. The study aimed to test whether cataloging public T cell receptors could reveal signatures of past pathogen exposure. The study used immunosequencing to profile the T cell repertoires of some 600 subjects and linked those repertoires to cytomegalovirus serostatus. Besides the first cohort of more than 650 subjects, a separate validation cohort made up of roughly 120 different subjects was used. To predict cytomegalovirus infection status, the study brought together high-throughput TCR immunosequencing, statistical association of individual TCRs with disease status, and machine learning. A later analysis re-examined previously published TCR beta repertoires from 500 to 700 donors and added high-resolution HLA genotyping to investigate patterns of TCR occurrence. Rather than drawing on any new phenotypic data, the later analysis identified candidate immune exposures from TCR beta sequences and the way those sequences occurred across donors. In an earlier analysis of 500 to 650 of the donors, high-throughput TCR beta sequencing was used to judge whether each TCR beta V gene segment behaved as functional or pseudogenic. Donor age, sex, ethnicity and CMV serostatus were compiled alongside the repertoire data. Genome-wide SNP genotypes for about 60% of the roughly 670 donors were used in a later genetic analysis, which treated that subset as a discovery cohort. All discovery cohort repertoires had been generated using a single sequencing platform. Class I and class II HLA loci were covered by the typing at four-digit resolution. Typing coverage varied by locus: roughly 620-630 donors for A, B, C, DRB1 and DQB1; approximately 520 for DQA1; nearly 610 for DPA1; around 450 for DPB1. Several DR-DQ haplotypes were treated as single units for association and clustering because of strong linkage in the cohort. Among around 400 genotyped donors of the cohort, an average of roughly 230,000 unique TCR beta nucleotide sequences was sequenced per donor, of which roughly 17% were non-productive. Broader findings and caveats from the paper: A group of highly shared sequence variants was considered likely to be a technical artifact of the sequencing pipeline. The presence/absence analyses assumed that sequencing depth was roughly uniform across donors, and that assumption may not be true. A later genetic analysis associated a missense DCLRE1C variant with V-gene and J-gene trimming of TCR beta chains, and an independent cohort replicated the association. In a later analysis, the rate of TCR association differed among HLA loci, with DRB1 alleles having the most associated TCRs and HLA-C alleles having the fewest. At a false discovery rate of 0.05, a later analysis linked around 17,000 TCR beta sequences to specific HLA alleles. Because the 87-base-pair reads could not distinguish some IMGT-functional V segments, including TRBV6-2 and TRBV6-3, those segments were excluded. CMV serostatus was the only immune exposure information available for the cohort. Linkage disequilibrium might explain the correlated functional status among segregating V segments, but an unknown experimental factor could not be excluded. Strong co-occurrence of HLA alleles, especially DR and DQ, made assigning TCR associations to individual alleles difficult. The classifier was reported to diagnose cytomegalovirus status with high specificity and sensitivity in both the original cohort and the validation cohort. Most CMV-associated TCR beta chains appeared to be HLA-restricted in a later analysis, and the HLA associations seemed to be driven largely by CMV exposure. While some public TCRs were present in many individuals, most TCR sequences turned up only very rarely across donors. Because counts were too low, more than 15 rarely observed V segments, including chromosome 9 orphons, were excluded from the earlier analysis of around 590 of the donors. In a later analysis, several top co-occurrence clusters were reported to appear linked to parvovirus B19, influenza, CMV and Epstein-Barr virus. It was suggested by the authors that the approach could potentially be generalized to other disease states and immunological phenotypes. In a later analysis, HLA-associated TCR beta chains showed more clonal expansion and lower generation probabilities than non-associated chains that were equally common. Because HLA typing was missing for some donors at each locus, association tests included only the typed subset. The study listed approximately 150 TCR beta chains as associated with cytomegalovirus. A further reported finding was that TCR beta sequences accurately predicted the HLA-A and HLA-B alleles for most subjects in the first cohort. Three of the identified cytomegalovirus-associated TCR beta chains were confirmed in vitro to be specific for cytomegalovirus antigens. A later genetic analysis reported fewer N-insertions in productive TCRs among donors in an Asian-associated ancestry cluster than the 666-donor mean. The cohort was sequenced for TCR beta chains only, and without alpha or paired-chain data the features that could be detected were limited. An earlier analysis of roughly 570 of the donors showed that most TCR beta V segments appeared in productive rearrangements either about 87% or about 30% of the time, which broadly matched IMGT annotations.

As concerns this clone: The antigen it binds to is not known. Base qualities are not provided; no much larger clone lies one nucleotide away.

In total, 600 or so healthy bone marrow donors made up the cohort. All cohort members were sampled while nominally healthy, although unrecorded immune exposures were likely present. The donor was CMV seronegative and was included in the group of around 320 seronegative cohort members. A peripheral blood sample was collected from each donor, and TCR beta sequencing was performed on peripheral blood mononuclear cells. The Qiagen DNeasy Blood Extraction Kit was used to extract genomic DNA from the blood cell samples. Library creation used the immunoSEQ multiplex PCR assay. A mixture of 60 forward primers for TCR Vbeta segments and 13 reverse primers for TCR Jbeta segments was used in the multiplex PCR. The CDR3 region of rearranged TCR beta genes was amplified from genomic DNA by a multiplex PCR assay. On the Illumina HiSeq System, the amplified TCR beta libraries were sequenced as 87-base-pair reads. The paper's processing steps were these. A later analysis counted approximately 84 million unique TCR beta chains across the 650 to 800 repertoires, and around 9.9 million of these chains were shared by at least two donors. Raw reads were error-corrected and collapsed into unique sequences by a nearest-neighbor algorithm in which closely related sequences were merged to remove PCR and sequencing errors. To assign V, D and J gene segments, CDR3 sequences were aligned to IMGT reference sequences. For a sequence to be retained, at least a six-nucleotide match to both a V gene segment and a J gene segment was required. A rearrangement was called productive if the CDR3 had no stop codons and remained in frame with V and J, and every other rearrangement was called non-productive. Following IMGT convention, CDR3 was defined as the stretch from the second conserved V-encoded cysteine up to the conserved J-encoded phenylalanine. The earlier analysis of 587 of the donors excluded sequences that lacked an unambiguous match to a single V gene segment. In an earlier analysis of 450 to 750 of the donors, a V segment was called functional when productive rearrangements were above 56.7%, and segregating when the standard deviation between donors exceeded 5%. To diagnose cytomegalovirus status from the catalog of TCR beta chain sequences, a statistical classification framework was built. A later analysis assigned V and J genes by comparing TCR nucleotide sequences with IMGT/GENE-DB human TR gene sequences. Using the TCRdist pipeline, a later analysis assigned CDR3 sequences along with most-parsimonious VDJ recombination scenarios. A later analysis defined each TCR beta chain by its CDR3 amino acid sequence plus V-gene family, and excluded reads lacking a unique V-gene family. A later analysis removed 592 highly shared, low-generation-probability nucleotide sequences to deal with suspected cross-contamination and a sequencing artifact. In a later analysis, a clonal expansion index was calculated for each public chain from normalized within-repertoire ranks of inferred template counts. In a later analysis, generation probabilities were computed using a VDJ recombination model fitted to out-of-frame rearrangements, and the results were checked against IGoR. In a later analysis, hypergeometric tests were used to score TCR-TCR, TCR-HLA and TCR-CMV co-occurrence, with a repertoire-size bias correction applied to TCR pairs. In a later analysis, false discovery rates were estimated by permuting HLA or CMV assignments 20 times. In a later analysis, co-occurring TCRs were grouped with DBSCAN, and TCRdist sequence similarity was added when clustering was performed within HLA-allele-positive subsets. Co-occurrence clustering excluded repertoires with fewer than 30,000 or more than 120,000 public chains, plus five with anomalous nucleotide sharing. As stored in TCRdb, this immuneACCESS dataset retains in-frame rearrangements with V and J assigned. A fraction of the clones does not appear; measured against another copy, unresolved V genes explain less than half of the discrepancy, and the remainder lacks a known reason. V and J calls and clone size are as listed in that table; D and trimming were resolved from the DNA. This sample lists 160,000 or so clones; about 78% were detected once. Around 2.5% of the sample is in the top ten clones.

The germline V gene encodes CDR1 SGHRS and CDR2 YFSETQ. For this chain, trimming is 4 bases at the V end and 4 bases at the J end, and the number of junction bases without a gene match is 5. Its CDR3 holds 14 amino acids, cysteine through phenylalanine. Only the CDR3 DNA is retained, 42 bases long and in frame from the first base. Rearrangement joined TRBV5-1 to TRBJ1-3; TRBD1 lines up with 7 middle nucleotides. This clonotype was sampled from a man aged 55 to 70 in good health and CMV-seronegative. Material for sequencing was PBMCs. The CDR3 reads as follows: CASSGGTDGNTIYF. The DNA reads as follows: TGCGCCAGCAGCGGGGGGACAGACGGAAACACCATATATTTT.